These T cell receptor beta chains were read from a single sample in a study of shared clonotypes between healthy human individuals. Sequenced by immunoSEQ multiplex PCR; TCRdb stores in-frame clones only, minus some. The sample has approximately 1.9 million clones, roughly 93% seen once. The specimen sequenced was naive CD8+ T cells from PBMCs. Receptor source: a man younger than 35 in good health. Some clones in this sample may be carry-over from other donors' samples. CDR3s include the opening cysteine and the closing phenylalanine or tryptophan. The order of the fields is V gene, clone size, D gene, J gene, CDR3 protein, CDR3 DNA. The D gene is left open where the match is weak. Some rows have no size entry. The others give once, few or many, or a class for an expanded clone.

V gene: TRBV7-8; clone size: -; D gene: -; J gene: TRBJ1-2; CDR3 protein: CASSLARLYYGYTF; CDR3 DNA: TGTGCCAGCAGCTTAGCGCGTCTATACTATGGCTACACCTTC
V gene: TRBV27; clone size: -; D gene: -; J gene: TRBJ2-7; CDR3 protein: CASSLSRSNEQYF; CDR3 DNA: TGTGCCAGCAGTTTATCGCGAAGCAACGAGCAGTACTTC
V gene: TRBV19; clone size: -; D gene: -; J gene: TRBJ1-3; CDR3 protein: CASSIGQRRAWMDTIYF; CDR3 DNA: TGTGCCAGTAGTATAGGGCAACGCCGGGCATGGATGGACACCATATATTTT
V gene: TRBV27; clone size: -; D gene: -; J gene: TRBJ1-5; CDR3 protein: CASSPTGGGQPQHF; CDR3 DNA: TGTGCCAGCAGCCCCACTGGGGGTGGCCAGCCCCAGCATTTT
V gene: TRBV14; clone size: -; D gene: TRBD1; J gene: TRBJ1-4; CDR3 protein: CASTDRMLNEKLFF; CDR3 DNA: TGTGCCAGCACGGACAGGATGCTTAATGAAAAACTGTTTTTT
V gene: TRBV9; clone size: once; D gene: TRBD2; J gene: TRBJ2-2; CDR3 protein: CASSVGAGSGEELFF; CDR3 DNA: TGTGCCAGCAGCGTAGGGGCGGGCAGCGGGGAGGAGCTGTTTTTT
V gene: TRBV7-3; clone size: -; D gene: -; J gene: TRBJ2-3; CDR3 protein: CASSLSGPVGSTDTQYF; CDR3 DNA: TGTGCCAGCAGCTTAAGTGGCCCGGTTGGGAGCACAGATACGCAGTATTTT
V gene: TRBV25-1; clone size: -; D gene: -; J gene: TRBJ2-5; CDR3 protein: CASSGPGTSYF; CDR3 DNA: TGTGCCAGCAGTGGGCCCGGGACGTCGTACTTC
V gene: TRBV5-1; clone size: -; D gene: -; J gene: TRBJ2-7; CDR3 protein: CASSLGRESYEQYF; CDR3 DNA: TGCGCCAGCAGCTTGGGACGCGAGTCCTACGAGCAGTACTTC
V gene: TRBV9; clone size: -; D gene: -; J gene: TRBJ2-5; CDR3 protein: CASSANRETQYF; CDR3 DNA: TGTGCCAGCAGCGCCAACCGAGAGACCCAGTACTTC